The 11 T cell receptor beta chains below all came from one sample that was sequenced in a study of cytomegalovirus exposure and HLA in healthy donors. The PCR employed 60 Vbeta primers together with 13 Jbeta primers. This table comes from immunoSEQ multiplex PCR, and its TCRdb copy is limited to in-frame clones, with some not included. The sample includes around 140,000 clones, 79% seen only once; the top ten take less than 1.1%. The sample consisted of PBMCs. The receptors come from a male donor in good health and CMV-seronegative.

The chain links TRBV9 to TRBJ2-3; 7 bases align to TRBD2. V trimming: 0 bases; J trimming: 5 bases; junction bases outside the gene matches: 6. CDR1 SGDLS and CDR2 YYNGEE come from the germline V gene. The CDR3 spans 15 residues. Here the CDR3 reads CASSVGTSRKDTQYF. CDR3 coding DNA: TGTGCCAGCAGCGTAGGGACTAGTAGGAAAGATACGCAGTATTTT.

The CDR3 spells CASSQGGPNYGYTF. Here the CDR3 DNA reads TGTGCCAGCAGCCAGGGGGGCCCCAACTATGGCTACACCTTC. V gene TRBV7-6 combines with J gene TRBJ1-2, with 7 nucleotides matching TRBD1. This CDR3 comprises 14 residues. V lost 5 bases and J lost 2; bases outside the gene matches: 5. Per the germline V gene, CDR1 is SGHVS and CDR2 is FNYEAQ.

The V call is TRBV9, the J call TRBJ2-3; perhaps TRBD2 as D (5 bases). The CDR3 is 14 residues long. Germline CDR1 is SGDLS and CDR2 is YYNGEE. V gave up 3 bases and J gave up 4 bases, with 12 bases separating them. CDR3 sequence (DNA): TGTGCCAGCAGCGGAGGAGGAGACGCAGATACGCAGTATTTT. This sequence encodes CASSGGGDADTQYF.

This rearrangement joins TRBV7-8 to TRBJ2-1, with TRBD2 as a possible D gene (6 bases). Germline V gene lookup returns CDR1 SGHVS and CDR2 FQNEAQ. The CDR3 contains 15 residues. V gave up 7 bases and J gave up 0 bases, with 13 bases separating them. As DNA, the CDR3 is TGTGCCAGCATCCTCGACGGGAGCTCCTACAATGAGCAGTTCTTC. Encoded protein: CASILDGSSYNEQFF.

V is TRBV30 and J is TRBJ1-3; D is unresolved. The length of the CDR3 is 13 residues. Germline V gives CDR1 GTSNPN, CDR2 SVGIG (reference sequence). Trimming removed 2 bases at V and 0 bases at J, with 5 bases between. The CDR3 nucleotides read TGTGCCTGGAGTAGTAGCTCTGGAAACACCATATATTTT. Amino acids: CAWSSSSGNTIYF. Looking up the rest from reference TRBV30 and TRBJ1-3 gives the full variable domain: SQTIHQWPATLVQPVGSPLSLECTVEGTSNPNLYWYRQAAGRGLQLLFYSVGIGQISSEVPQNLSASRPQDRQFILSSKKLLLSDSGFYLCAWSSSSGNTIYFGEGSWLTVV.

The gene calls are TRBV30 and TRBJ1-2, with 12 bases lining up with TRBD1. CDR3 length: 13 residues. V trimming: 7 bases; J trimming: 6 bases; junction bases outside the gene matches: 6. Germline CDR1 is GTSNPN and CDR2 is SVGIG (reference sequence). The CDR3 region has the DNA TGTGCCTTTTGGGACAGGGGGCGGGATGGCTACACCTTC. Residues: CAFWDRGRDGYTF.

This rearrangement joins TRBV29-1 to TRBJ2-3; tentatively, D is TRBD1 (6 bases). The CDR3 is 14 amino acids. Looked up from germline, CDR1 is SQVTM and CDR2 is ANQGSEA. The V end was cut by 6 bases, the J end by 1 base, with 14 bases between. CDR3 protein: CSVAGERGTDTQYF. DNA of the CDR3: TGCAGCGTCGCAGGGGAGAGAGGCACAGATACGCAGTATTTT.

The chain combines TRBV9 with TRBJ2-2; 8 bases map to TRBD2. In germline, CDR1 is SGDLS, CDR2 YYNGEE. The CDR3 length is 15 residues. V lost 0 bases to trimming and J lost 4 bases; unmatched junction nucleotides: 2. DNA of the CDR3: TGTGCCAGCAGCGTAGCGGGGGGGCCCACCGGGGAGCTGTTTTTT. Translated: CASSVAGGPTGELFF.

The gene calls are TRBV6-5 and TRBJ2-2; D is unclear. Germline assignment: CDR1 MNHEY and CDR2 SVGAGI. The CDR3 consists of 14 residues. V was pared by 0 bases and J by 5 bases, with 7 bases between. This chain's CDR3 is CASSYSLSTGELFF. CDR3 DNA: TGTGCCAGCAGTTACTCCCTCTCGACCGGGGAGCTGTTTTTT.

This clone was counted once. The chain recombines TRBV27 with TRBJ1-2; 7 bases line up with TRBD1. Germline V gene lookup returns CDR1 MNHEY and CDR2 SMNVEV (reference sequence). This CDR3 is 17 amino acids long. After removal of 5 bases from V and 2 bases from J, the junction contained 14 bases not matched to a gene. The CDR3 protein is CASSTHRGASRNYGYTF. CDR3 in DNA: TGTGCCAGCAGTACCCACAGGGGCGCGTCTCGAAACTATGGCTACACCTTC.

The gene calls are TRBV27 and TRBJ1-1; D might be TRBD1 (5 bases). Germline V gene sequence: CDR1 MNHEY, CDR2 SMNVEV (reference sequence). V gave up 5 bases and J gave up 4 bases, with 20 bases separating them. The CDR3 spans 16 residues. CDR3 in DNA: TGTGCCAGCAGTCCGCGGGGCGGGGGGAAGGGCACTGAAGCTTTCTTT. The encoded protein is CASSPRGGGKGTEAFF.